This TCR beta chain stems from a study of CD8 T cells in Susac syndrome. Study information: Sequenced Susac syndrome patients included roughly 6 with clinically active disease and about eight in remission. Study-level findings and limits: There were under 20 Susac-specific public clones in total CD8+ repertoires and five in CD8+ TEMRA repertoires. Maximal CD8+ clonal expansion in Susac was observed within TEMRA cells and among active patients.

Comment on this clonotype: The antigen is not known.

Reverse transcription of roughly 0.45 to 1 ug RNA was carried out with random hexamers. immunoSEQ multiplex PCR amplified TCR beta CDR3 across 54 Vbeta, 13 Jbeta. In TCRdb, the immunoSEQ multiplex PCR reads were re-called with MiXCR into one record per CDR3 protein. The sample records over 100,000 distinct CDR3 sequences, around 94% being singletons. The CDR3 loop spans 16 amino acids. V shed 3 bases and J shed 0 bases, with 15 bases lying between them. Germline CDR1 reads DFQATT; CDR2 reads SNEGSKA (reference sequence). The sequenced material came from CD8+ T cells from PBMCs. This receptor was identified in a human donor with Susac syndrome. J is TRBJ1-5 and V is TRBV20-1; D perhaps matches TRBD1 (5 bases). As DNA, the CDR3 is TGCAGTGCTAGGGGGATACAGGTTTATAGCAATCAGCCCCAGCATTTT. Protein product: CSARGIQVYSNQPQHF.